The rows below give T cell receptor beta chains drawn from one sample of a study of response to subunit inactivated influenza vaccine. MiXCR, applied by TCRdb to the RT-PCR reads, yields one record per CDR3 protein. The sample lists more than 550,000 distinct CDR3 sequences, roughly 10% occurring once. This material consisted of PBMCs from blood, taken on the day of vaccination. All receptors derive from a man aged 50-60 years who received an inactivated influenza vaccine. Each CDR3 is given with its conserved first and last residue. D genes are given only for firm matches. Only some rows state a clone size, as once, few, many or a class for expanded clones.

clone size,J gene,D gene,V gene,CDR3 protein,CDR3 DNA
many,TRBJ1-1,-,TRBV5-1,CASSFSGMNTEAFF,TGCGCCAGCAGCTTTTCAGGGATGAACACTGAAGCTTTCTTT
-,TRBJ2-5,TRBD1,TRBV13,CASSPVGGTGQETQYF,TGTGCCAGCAGCCCCGTCGGAGGGACAGGTCAAGAGACCCAGTACTTC
-,TRBJ1-2,TRBD1,TRBV5-5,CASSLRQGSNYGYTF,TGTGCCAGCAGCTTACGACAGGGCTCTAACTATGGCTACACCTTC
-,TRBJ2-1,TRBD2,TRBV7-2,CASRLGLAYNEQFF,TGTGCCAGCAGGCTAGGACTAGCCTACAATGAGCAGTTCTTC
few,TRBJ2-1,-,TRBV5-5,CASSLGILNEQFF,TGTGCCAGCAGCCTCGGGATACTCAATGAGCAGTTCTTC
few,TRBJ1-4,TRBD1,TRBV6-1,CASSPQDRNEKLFF,TGTGCCAGCAGCCCCCAGGACAGGAATGAAAAACTGTTTTTT
-,TRBJ2-7,-,TRBV7-2,CASSLESGHSGYEQYF,TGTGCCAGCAGCTTAGAATCCGGACATTCGGGCTACGAGCAGTACTTC
-,TRBJ2-5,-,TRBV20-1,CSARYGAETQYF,TGCAGTGCTAGATATGGGGCTGAGACCCAGTACTTC
many,TRBJ2-1,-,TRBV29-1,CSVETGSSYNEQFF,TGCAGCGTTGAAACCGGTAGCTCCTACAATGAGCAGTTCTTC
-,TRBJ2-1,TRBD2,TRBV7-8,CASSIGGGPVQFF,TGTGCCAGCAGTATTGGCGGGGGACCAGTGCAGTTCTTC
-,TRBJ2-7,-,TRBV20-1,CSASRGYEQYF,TGCAGTGCTAGTAGGGGGTACGAGCAGTACTTC
-,TRBJ2-3,TRBD2,TRBV9,CASNSQGGGGAPDTQYF,TGTGCCAGCAACTCGCAGGGTGGCGGGGGGGCCCCAGATACGCAGTATTTT
few,TRBJ2-5,TRBD1,TRBV7-9,CASSTGQGAGRQETQYF,TGTGCCAGCAGCACAGGACAGGGGGCAGGAAGGCAAGAGACCCAGTACTTC
many,TRBJ2-3,-,TRBV7-9,CASSLRLVTDTQYF,TGTGCCAGCAGCTTGAGACTAGTAACAGATACGCAGTATTTT
-,TRBJ2-1,TRBD2,TRBV6-2/TRBV6-3,CASSYSRTSGRPLRYNEQFF,TGTGCCAGCAGTTACTCCCGGACTAGCGGGAGGCCTCTTCGTTACAATGAGCAGTTCTTC
-,TRBJ2-6,-,TRBV7-8,CASSVGAGANVLTF,TGTGCCAGCAGCGTCGGGGCTGGGGCCAACGTCCTGACTTTC
many,TRBJ2-1,-,TRBV3-1,CASSLRGWVTEGHFYNEQFF,TGTGCCAGCAGCCTCCGAGGATGGGTGACCGAGGGCCATTTTTACAATGAGCAGTTCTTC
few,TRBJ2-1,TRBD2,TRBV6-1,CASSETSGGVSYNEQFF,TGTGCCAGCAGCGAGACTAGCGGGGGGGTCTCCTACAATGAGCAGTTCTTC
-,TRBJ2-1,TRBD2,TRBV20-1,CSANPGLAYNEQFF,TGCAGTGCTAACCCGGGACTAGCTTACAATGAGCAGTTCTTC
few,TRBJ1-6,-,TRBV20-1,CSASRNYNSPLHF,TGCAGTGCTTCTCGGAATTATAATTCACCCCTCCACTTT